This is a list of T cell receptor beta chains from one sample in a study of tumor and adjacent non-tumor tissue in lung cancer. TCRdb analysed the multiplex PCR reads with MiXCR anew, one entry per CDR3 protein. The data show over 85,000 distinct CDR3 sequences, with 84% seen just once and 20% to 25% held by the top ten. Sequencing was carried out using lung tumor tissue. The receptor source for this set is a man aged 65-85 years with non-small cell lung cancer. Each CDR3 is given with its conserved first and last residue. D genes are given only for firm matches. Clone size is shown for a subset of rows, as once, few, many or a class of expanded clone.

V gene,J gene,D gene,clone size,CDR3 DNA,CDR3 protein
TRBV28,TRBJ2-1,.,.,TGTACCAGCAGTTTCGGAGGGGGGTACGAGCAGTTCTTC,CTSSFGGGYEQFF
TRBV20-1,TRBJ1-1,TRBD1,.,TGCACTACTGAACCGGACAGGTTGAACACTGAAGCTTTCTTT,CTTEPDRLNTEAFF
TRBV11-2,TRBJ1-1,.,.,TGTGCCAGCAGCCTACGGGGGAGGGATGAGTGGAACACTGAAGCTTTCTTC,CASSLRGRDEWNTEAFF
TRBV11-2,TRBJ1-1,.,.,TGTACCAGCAGCTTCGGCGGGGGCAGGATTGAAGCCTTCTTT,CTSSFGGGRIEAFF
TRBV4-2,TRBJ2-5,TRBD2,.,TGTGCCAGCAGGCAAGGGACTAGCGGGAGGGTGGAGACCCAGTACTTC,CASRQGTSGRVETQYF
TRBV10-1,TRBJ1-1,.,.,TGCGCCTGCAGTGAGTCGGGAATGGACACTGATGCTTTCTTC,CACSESGMDTDAFF
TRBV29-1,TRBJ2-5,.,.,TGCAGCGTGGCCGACAGGTCTCTAGAGACCCAGTACTTC,CSVADRSLETQYF
TRBV29-1,TRBJ2-5,.,.,TGCAGCACCAAGCCCTACCTTCAGACAGGTCATGAGAATCAGTACTTC,CSTKPYLQTGHENQYF
TRBV6-5,TRBJ1-2,TRBD1,.,TGTGTCAGCAGCCAAGGAACAGGGGAATCCGCTAACTATGGCTACACCTTC,CVSSQGTGESANYGYTF
TRBV12-3/TRBV12-4,TRBJ1-1,.,once,TGTGCCATCAGCCCAGGAATATTGAACACTGAAGCTTTCTTT,CAISPGILNTEAFF
TRBV6-5,TRBJ1-1,.,once,TGTGCCAGCAATACACCAACGAGGGCAGGGGTTCCCGAAGCTTTCTTT,CASNTPTRAGVPEAFF
TRBV7-9,TRBJ2-5,.,once,TGTGACAGTAGCTCCCTGGGCAGTACGAAAGAGACCCAGTACTTC,CDSSSLGSTKETQYF
TRBV10-1,TRBJ2-7,TRBD2,.,TGCGCCAGCAGTGCGGGACTAGCGGGGGGAAGCTCCTACAATGAACAGTACTTC,CASSAGLAGGSSYNEQYF
TRBV28,TRBJ2-3,.,.,TGTGCCAGTTTATTGTGGTACACAGATACGCAGTATTTT,CASLLWYTDTQYF
TRBV28,TRBJ1-3,TRBD1,.,TGTGCCAGTAGCACGGACAGGGTCTCTTTAGCCTCTGGAAACACCATATATTTT,CASSTDRVSLASGNTIYF
TRBV14,TRBJ2-1,.,.,TGCGGCAGCAGCATCCAGGGCCCTTACGATGAGCAGTTCTTC,CGSSIQGPYDEQFF
TRBV29-1,TRBJ2-2,.,.,TGCAGCGTTACAGGCGGTAACACCGGGGAGCTGCTTTTT,CSVTGGNTGELLF
TRBV5-5,TRBJ2-7,TRBD2,.,TGTGCCAGCAGCTTGTCTAAGCGGGACGGAGCCTCCTACGAGCAGTACTTC,CASSLSKRDGASYEQYF
TRBV5-6,TRBJ2-5,.,many,TGTGCCAGCAGCCTGAACGGACGGGGACCTCGGGAGACCCAGTACTTC,CASSLNGRGPRETQYF
TRBV6-2/TRBV6-3,TRBJ2-2,TRBD2,.,TGTGCCAGCAGTTATTTAGCTAGTGGGAGGGCCGGAACCGAGGAGCTGTTTTTT,CASSYLASGRAGTEELFF
TRBV6-1,TRBJ1-3,.,.,TGTGCCAGCCTGGTTGGGGCCTCTCGAAACACCATATATTTT,CASLVGASRNTIYF
TRBV6-1,TRBJ2-5,.,.,TGTGCCAGCAGTGAAAGGGTCACAGGCGGTGGAGAGACCCAGTACTTC,CASSERVTGGGETQYF
TRBV28,TRBJ2-7,.,.,TGTGCCAGCATTTCGCCGGGGGAGAGGGAGCAGTACTTC,CASISPGEREQYF
TRBV6-5,TRBJ2-7,.,.,TGTGCCGGCAGCCCCATGCTGGGCTACGAGCAGTACTTC,CAGSPMLGYEQYF
TRBV12-3/TRBV12-4,TRBJ1-5,.,.,TGTGCCAGCAGTTTAGCTTATAAGCCCCAGCATTTT,CASSLAYKPQHF
TRBV6-5,TRBJ1-6,.,.,TGTGCCTGCAGTTATCCCGACGGTAAAAATTCACCCCCCCGCTTT,CACSYPDGKNSPPRF
TRBV14,TRBJ2-3,.,few,TGTGTCAGCAGCCAACGTACCATGCAGTATTTT,CVSSQRTMQYF
TRBV11-2,TRBJ2-3,.,.,TGTGCCTGCAGCCCTGGGTGGGGTATGCAGTATTTT,CACSPGWGMQYF
TRBV11-2,TRBJ2-2,.,.,TGTGCTAGCAGCCTGGACTGTCGGTCCGGGGAGCTGTTTTTT,CASSLDCRSGELFF
TRBV5-1,TRBJ2-3,.,.,TGCGCCAGGAGCTTGATCGTGGACCCTGGGGGAACAGATACGCAGTATTTT,CARSLIVDPGGTDTQYF
TRBV19,TRBJ2-2,TRBD1,few,TGTGCCAGTAGTCCCAGGGGGCAAGAGGAGCTGTTTTTT,CASSPRGQEELFF
TRBV29-1,TRBJ2-1,.,few,TGCAACGTTGAAAAGGACAATCATGAGCACTTCTTC,CNVEKDNHEHFF
TRBV6-5,TRBJ1-6,.,.,TGTGCCAGCAGACTTGACCGAAGCTCCTATAATTCACCCCTCCACTTT,CASRLDRSSYNSPLHF
TRBV29-1,TRBJ1-1,.,.,TGCAGCGGGACCCGAACCACTGAAGCTTCCTTT,CSGTRTTEASF
TRBV10-2,TRBJ1-1,TRBD1,.,TGCGTCACCAGGGACAGGGGCGCTGAAGCTTTGTTT,CVTRDRGAEALF
TRBV20-1,TRBJ2-7,.,many,TGCAGTGCTGGATTAGCGAGATTAAACTACGAGCAGTACTTC,CSAGLARLNYEQYF
TRBV10-1,TRBJ2-1,.,few,TGCGACAGCAGCCCCCTCCGTGGGGGCTTTGAGCAGTTCTTC,CDSSPLRGGFEQFF
TRBV4-2,TRBJ2-7,TRBD1,.,TGTGCCAGCAGCCAAGAATCTCCCCTGATAGGGGGCTTGTACGAGCAGTACTTC,CASSQESPLIGGLYEQYF
TRBV10-1,TRBJ2-1,.,.,TGTGCCAGCAGTAACCGGAGCGGTAGGGCAAGGTACAATGAGCAGTTCTTC,CASSNRSGRARYNEQFF
TRBV11-2,TRBJ2-1,TRBD1,.,TGTGCCAGCCGACAGGGGATCGGTGAGCAGTTCTTC,CASRQGIGEQFF